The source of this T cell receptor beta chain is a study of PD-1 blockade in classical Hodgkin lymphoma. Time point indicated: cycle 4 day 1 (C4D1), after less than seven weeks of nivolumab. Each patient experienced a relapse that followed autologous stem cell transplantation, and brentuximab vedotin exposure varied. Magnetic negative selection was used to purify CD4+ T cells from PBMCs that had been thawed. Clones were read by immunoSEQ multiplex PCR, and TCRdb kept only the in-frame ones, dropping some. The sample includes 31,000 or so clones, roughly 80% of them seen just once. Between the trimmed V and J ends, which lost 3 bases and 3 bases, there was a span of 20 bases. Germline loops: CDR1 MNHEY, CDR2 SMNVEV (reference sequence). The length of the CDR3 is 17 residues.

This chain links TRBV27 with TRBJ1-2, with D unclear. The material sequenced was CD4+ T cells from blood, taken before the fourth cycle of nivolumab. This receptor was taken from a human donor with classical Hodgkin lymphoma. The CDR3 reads CASSFPPPKTEYYGYTF. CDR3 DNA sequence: TGTGCCAGCAGTTTCCCCCCCCCAAAAACAGAATACTATGGCTACACCTTC.